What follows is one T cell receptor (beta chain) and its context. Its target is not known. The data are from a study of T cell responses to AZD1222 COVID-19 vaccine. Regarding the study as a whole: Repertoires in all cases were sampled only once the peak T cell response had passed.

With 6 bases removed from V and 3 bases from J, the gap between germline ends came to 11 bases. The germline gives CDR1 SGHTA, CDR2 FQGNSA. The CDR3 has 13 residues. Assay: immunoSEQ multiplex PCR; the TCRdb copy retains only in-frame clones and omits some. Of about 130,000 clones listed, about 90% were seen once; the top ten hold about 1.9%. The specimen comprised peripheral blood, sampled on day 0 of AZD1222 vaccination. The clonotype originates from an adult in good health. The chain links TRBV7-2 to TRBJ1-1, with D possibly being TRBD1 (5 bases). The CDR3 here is CASRSDSYTEAFF. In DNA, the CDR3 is TGTGCCAGCAGGAGCGACAGCTACACTGAAGCTTTCTTT.